The present TCR beta chain was sequenced within a study of blood T cells in healthy people across ages. Primers used in a second PCR of about 7 to 12 cycles were a sample-barcoded 5' primer and a J-beta primer mix. TCRdb recomputed calls from the 5' RACE reads with MiXCR, one row per CDR3 protein. The top ten clones hold 20% to 25% of a sample with about a million distinct CDR3 sequences, 51% of them seen once. The length of the CDR3 is 15 residues. Looked up from germline, CDR1 is DFQATT and CDR2 is SNEGSKA (reference sequence). Whole-study findings and limits: Older individuals had lower TCR beta diversity per million T cells (the decline was roughly linear).

A note on this clonotype: Its specificity is unknown.

This chain joins TRBV20-1 and TRBJ2-7; 10 positions agree with TRBD2. TRBJ2-4 matches the DNA end more closely, so the J call is doubtful. Sequenced input: blood. The TCR comes from a woman aged 60-70 years in good health. CDR3 sequence reads: CSARAPGSGGGIQYF. DNA for the CDR3: TGCAGTGCTAGAGCCCCGGGGAGCGGGGGGGGCATTCAGTACTTC.